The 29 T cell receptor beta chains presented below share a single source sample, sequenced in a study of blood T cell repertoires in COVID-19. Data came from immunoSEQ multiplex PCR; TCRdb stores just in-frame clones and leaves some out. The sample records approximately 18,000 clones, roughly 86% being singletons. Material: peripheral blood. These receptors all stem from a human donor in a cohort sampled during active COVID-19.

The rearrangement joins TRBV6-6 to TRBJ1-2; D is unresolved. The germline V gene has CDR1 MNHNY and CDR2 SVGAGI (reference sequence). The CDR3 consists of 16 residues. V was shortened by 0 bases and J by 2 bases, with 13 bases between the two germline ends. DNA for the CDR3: TGTGCCAGCAGTTACTCGCCGAGGGTCGGAAACTATGGCTACACCTTC. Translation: CASSYSPRVGNYGYTF.

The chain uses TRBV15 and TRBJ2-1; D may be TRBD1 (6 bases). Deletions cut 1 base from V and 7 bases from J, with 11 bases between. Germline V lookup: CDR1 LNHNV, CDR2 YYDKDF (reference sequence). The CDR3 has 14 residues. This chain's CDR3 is CATSRAPGDNEQFF. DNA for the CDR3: TGTGCCACCAGCAGAGCTCCAGGGGATAATGAGCAGTTCTTC. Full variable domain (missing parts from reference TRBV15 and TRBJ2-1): DAMVIQNPRYQVTQFGKPVTLSCSQTLNHNVMYWYQQKSSQAPKLLFHYYDKDFNNEADTPDNFQSRRPNTSFCFLDIRSPGLGDTAMYLCATSRAPGDNEQFFGPGTRLTVL.

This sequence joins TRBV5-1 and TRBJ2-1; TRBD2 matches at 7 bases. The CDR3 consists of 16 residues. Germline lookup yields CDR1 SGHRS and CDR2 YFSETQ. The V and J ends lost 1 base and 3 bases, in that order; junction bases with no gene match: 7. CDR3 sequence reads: CASSLSPSGDYNEQFF. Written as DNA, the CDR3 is TGCGCCAGCAGCTTGTCCCCCAGCGGGGACTACAATGAGCAGTTCTTC.

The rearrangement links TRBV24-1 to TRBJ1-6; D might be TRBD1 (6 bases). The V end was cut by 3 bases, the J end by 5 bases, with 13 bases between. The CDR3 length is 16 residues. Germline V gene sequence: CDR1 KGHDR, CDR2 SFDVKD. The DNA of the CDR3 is TGTGCCACCAGTGATGCCGCAAACAGGGATAATTCACCCCTCCACTTT. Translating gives CATSDAANRDNSPLHF.

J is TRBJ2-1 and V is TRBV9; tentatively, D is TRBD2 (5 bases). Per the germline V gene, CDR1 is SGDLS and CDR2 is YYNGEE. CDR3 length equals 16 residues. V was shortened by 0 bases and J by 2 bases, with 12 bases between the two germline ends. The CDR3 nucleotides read TGTGCCAGCAGCGTAGGGGGAGTAGCCCCCTACAATGAGCAGTTCTTC. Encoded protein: CASSVGGVAPYNEQFF.

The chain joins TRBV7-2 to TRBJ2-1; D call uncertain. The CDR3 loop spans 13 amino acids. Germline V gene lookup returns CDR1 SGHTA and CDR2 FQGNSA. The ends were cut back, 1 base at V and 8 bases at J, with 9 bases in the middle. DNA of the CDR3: TGTGCCAGCAGCTTAGAAGCTCGGGATGAGCAGTTCTTC. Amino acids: CASSLEARDEQFF.

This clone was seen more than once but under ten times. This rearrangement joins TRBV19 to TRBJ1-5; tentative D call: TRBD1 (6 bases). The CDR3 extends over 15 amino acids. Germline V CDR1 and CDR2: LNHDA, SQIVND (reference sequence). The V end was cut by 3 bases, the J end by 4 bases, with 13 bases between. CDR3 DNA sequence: TGTGCCAGTAGTATCTTCGACAGGTTTAATCAGCCCCAGCATTTT. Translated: CASSIFDRFNQPQHF. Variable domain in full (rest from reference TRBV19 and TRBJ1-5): DGGITQSPKYLFRKEGQNVTLSCEQNLNHDAMYWYRQDPGQGLRLIYYSQIVNDFQKGDIAEGYSVSREKKESFPLTVTSAQKNPTAFYLCASSIFDRFNQPQHFGDGTRLSIL.

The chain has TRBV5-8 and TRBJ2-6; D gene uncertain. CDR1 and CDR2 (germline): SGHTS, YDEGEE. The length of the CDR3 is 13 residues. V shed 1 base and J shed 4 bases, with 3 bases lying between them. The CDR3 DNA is TGTGCCAGCAGCTTGTCAGGGGCCAACGTCCTGACTTTC. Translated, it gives CASSLSGANVLTF.

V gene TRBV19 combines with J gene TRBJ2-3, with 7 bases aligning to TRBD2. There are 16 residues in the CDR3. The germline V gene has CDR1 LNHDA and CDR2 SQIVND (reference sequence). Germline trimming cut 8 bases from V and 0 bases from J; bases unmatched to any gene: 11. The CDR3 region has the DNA TGTGCCAGTGGGGGGAGGCTAGCGGCTAGCACAGATACGCAGTATTTT. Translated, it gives CASGGRLAASTDTQYF.

CDR3 in amino acids: CASSLEGTRSTQYF. CDR3 DNA sequence: TGTGCCAGCAGCTTAGAAGGGACTAGGTCTACGCAGTATTTT. V usage is TRBV7-8 and J usage is TRBJ2-3; 8 bases match TRBD2. CDR3 length: 14 residues. J was trimmed by 8 bases and V by 1 base; bases with no gene match: 5. The germline V gene has CDR1 SGHVS and CDR2 FQNEAQ.

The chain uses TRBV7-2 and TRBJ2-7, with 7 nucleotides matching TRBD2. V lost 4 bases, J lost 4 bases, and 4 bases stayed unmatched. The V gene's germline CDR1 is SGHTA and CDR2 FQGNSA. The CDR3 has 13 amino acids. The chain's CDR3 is CASSSSGVYEQYF. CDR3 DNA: TGTGCCAGCAGCTCTAGCGGAGTTTACGAGCAGTACTTC. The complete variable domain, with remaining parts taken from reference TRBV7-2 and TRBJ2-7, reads GAGVSQSPSNKVTEKGKDVELRCDPISGHTALYWYRQSLGQGLEFLIYFQGNSAPDKSGLPSDRFSAERTGGSVSTLTIQRTQQEDSAVYLCASSSSGVYEQYFGPGTRLTVT.

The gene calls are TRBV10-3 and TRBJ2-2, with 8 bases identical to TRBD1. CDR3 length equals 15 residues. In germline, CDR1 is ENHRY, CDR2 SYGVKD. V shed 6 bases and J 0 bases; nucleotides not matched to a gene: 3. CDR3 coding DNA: TGTGCCATCAGCCCGGGACAGGCGAACACCGGGGAGCTGTTTTTT. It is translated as CAISPGQANTGELFF.

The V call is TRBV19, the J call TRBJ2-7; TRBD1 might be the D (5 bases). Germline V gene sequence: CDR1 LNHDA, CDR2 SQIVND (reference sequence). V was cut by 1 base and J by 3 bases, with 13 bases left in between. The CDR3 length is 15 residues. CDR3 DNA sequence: TGTGCCAGTAGTATAGGGGCAGGGTTGATCTACGAGCAGTACTTC. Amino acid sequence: CASSIGAGLIYEQYF.

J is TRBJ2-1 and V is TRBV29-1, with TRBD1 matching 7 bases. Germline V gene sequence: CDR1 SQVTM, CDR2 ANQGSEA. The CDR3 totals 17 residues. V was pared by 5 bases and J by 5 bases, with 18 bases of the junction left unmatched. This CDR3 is CSVRQGLDSLLHNEQFF. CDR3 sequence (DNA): TGCAGCGTTCGACAGGGCCTGGACTCACTCCTCCACAATGAGCAGTTCTTC.

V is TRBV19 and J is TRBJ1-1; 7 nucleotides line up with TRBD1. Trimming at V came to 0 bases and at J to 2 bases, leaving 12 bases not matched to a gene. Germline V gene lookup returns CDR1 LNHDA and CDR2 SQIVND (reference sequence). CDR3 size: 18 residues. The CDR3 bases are TGTGCCAGTAGTATAGAATTGGGACAGAGGATCTTAAACACTGAAGCTTTCTTT. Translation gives CASSIELGQRILNTEAFF.

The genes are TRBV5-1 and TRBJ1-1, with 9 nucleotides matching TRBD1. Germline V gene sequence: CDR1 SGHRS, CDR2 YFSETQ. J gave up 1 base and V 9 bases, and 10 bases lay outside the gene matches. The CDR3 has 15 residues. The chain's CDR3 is CATNAGTGRNTEAFF. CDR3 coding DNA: TGCGCCACCAATGCCGGGACAGGGAGGAACACTGAAGCTTTCTTT.

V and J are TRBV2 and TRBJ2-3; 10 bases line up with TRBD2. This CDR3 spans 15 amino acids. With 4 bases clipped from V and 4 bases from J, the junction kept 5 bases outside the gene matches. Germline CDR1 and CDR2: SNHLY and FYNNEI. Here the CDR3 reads CASSVSGRDPDTQYF. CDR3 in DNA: TGTGCCAGCAGTGTGAGCGGGAGGGACCCAGATACGCAGTATTTT.

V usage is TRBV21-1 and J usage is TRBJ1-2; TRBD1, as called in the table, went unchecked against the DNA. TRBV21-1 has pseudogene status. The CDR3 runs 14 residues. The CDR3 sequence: CASSKEQESYGYTF. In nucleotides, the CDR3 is TGTGCCAGCAGCAAAGAACAGGAGAGCTATGGCTACACCTTC.

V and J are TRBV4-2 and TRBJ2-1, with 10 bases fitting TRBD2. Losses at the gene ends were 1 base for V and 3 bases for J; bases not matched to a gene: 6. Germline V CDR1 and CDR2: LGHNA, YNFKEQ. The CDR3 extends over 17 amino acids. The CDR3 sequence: CASSQVSGRADYNEQFF. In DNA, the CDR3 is TGTGCCAGCAGCCAAGTAAGCGGGAGGGCCGACTACAATGAGCAGTTCTTC.

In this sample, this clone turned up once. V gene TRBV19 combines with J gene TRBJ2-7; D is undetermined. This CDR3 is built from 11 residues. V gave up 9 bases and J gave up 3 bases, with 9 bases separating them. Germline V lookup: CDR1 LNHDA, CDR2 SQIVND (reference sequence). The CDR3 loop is CASSDGYEQYF. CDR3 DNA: TGTGCCAGCAGCGACGGCTACGAGCAGTACTTC.

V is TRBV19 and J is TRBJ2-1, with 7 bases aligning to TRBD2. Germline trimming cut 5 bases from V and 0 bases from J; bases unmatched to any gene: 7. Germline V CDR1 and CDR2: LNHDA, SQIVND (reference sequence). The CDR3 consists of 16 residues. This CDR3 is CASSWTGRSSYNEQFF. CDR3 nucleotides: TGTGCCAGTAGTTGGACCGGGAGGAGCTCCTACAATGAGCAGTTCTTC.

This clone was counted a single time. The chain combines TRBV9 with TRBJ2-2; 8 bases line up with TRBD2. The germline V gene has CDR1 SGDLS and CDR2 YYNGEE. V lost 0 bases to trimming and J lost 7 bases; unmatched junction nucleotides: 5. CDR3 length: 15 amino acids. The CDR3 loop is CASSVGTSSGGELFF. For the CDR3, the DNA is TGTGCCAGCAGCGTAGGGACTAGCTCCGGCGGGGAGCTGTTTTTT.

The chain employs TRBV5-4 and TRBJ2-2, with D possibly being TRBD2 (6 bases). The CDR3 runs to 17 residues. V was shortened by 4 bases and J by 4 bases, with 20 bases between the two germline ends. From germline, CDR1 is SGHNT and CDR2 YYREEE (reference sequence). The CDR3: CASSQLGGSLGTGELFF. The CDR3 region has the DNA TGTGCCAGCAGCCAGCTGGGGGGTTCCCTTGGCACCGGGGAGCTGTTTTTT.

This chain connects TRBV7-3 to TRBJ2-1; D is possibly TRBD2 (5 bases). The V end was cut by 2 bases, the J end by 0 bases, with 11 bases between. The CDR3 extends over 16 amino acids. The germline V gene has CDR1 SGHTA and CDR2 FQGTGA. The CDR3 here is CASSLGSASSYNEQFF. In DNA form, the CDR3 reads TGTGCCAGCAGCTTAGGGAGCGCGAGCTCCTACAATGAGCAGTTCTTC.

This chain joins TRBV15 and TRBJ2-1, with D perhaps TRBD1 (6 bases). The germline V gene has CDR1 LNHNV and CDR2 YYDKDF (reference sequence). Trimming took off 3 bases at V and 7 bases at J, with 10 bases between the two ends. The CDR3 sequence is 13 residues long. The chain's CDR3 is CATSSTQGNEQFF. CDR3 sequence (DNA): TGTGCCACCAGCAGCACACAGGGAAATGAGCAGTTCTTC.

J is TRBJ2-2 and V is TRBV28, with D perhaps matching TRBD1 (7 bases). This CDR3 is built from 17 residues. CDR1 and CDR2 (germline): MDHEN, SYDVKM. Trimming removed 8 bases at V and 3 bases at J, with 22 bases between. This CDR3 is CASATRRRRGHTGELFF. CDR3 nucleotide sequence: TGTGCCAGCGCTACCCGCCGGCGGAGGGGGCACACCGGGGAGCTGTTTTTT.

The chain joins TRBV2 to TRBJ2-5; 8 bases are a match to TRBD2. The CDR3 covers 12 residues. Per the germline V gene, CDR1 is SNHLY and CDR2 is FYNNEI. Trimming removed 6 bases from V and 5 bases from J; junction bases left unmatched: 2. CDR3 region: CASSREGETQYF. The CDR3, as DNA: TGTGCCAGCAGCCGGGAGGGGGAGACCCAGTACTTC. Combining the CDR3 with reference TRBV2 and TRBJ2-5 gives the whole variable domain EPEVTQTPSHQVTQMGQEVILRCVPISNHLYFYWYRQILGQKVEFLVSFYNNEISEKSEIFDDQFSVERPDGSNFTLKIRSTKLEDSAMYFCASSREGETQYFGPGTRLLVL.

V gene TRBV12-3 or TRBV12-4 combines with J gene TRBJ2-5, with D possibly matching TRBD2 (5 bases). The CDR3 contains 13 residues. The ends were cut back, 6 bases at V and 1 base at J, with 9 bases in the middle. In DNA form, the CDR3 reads TGTGCCAGCAGCCAACTAGGCCAAGAGACCCAGTACTTC. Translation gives CASSQLGQETQYF.

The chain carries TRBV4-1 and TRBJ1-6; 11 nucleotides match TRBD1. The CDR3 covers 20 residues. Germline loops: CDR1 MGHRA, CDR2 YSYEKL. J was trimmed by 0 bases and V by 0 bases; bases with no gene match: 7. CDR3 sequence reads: CASSQDGDRGKSSYNSPLHF. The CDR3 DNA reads TGCGCCAGCAGCCAAGATGGGGACAGGGGGAAAAGCTCCTATAATTCACCCCTCCACTTT.